This entry lists 8 T cell receptor beta chains sequenced from one sample in a study of memory CD8 T cells in hepatitis C reinfection. Time point in this sample: late/post reinfection, 12 to 24 weeks after detection. Sorted cells were sequenced directly ex vivo without any in vitro expansion. Some clones are missing from TCRdb's copy, which holds only in-frame ones; the method was immunoSEQ multiplex PCR. This sample carries some 44,000 clones, 85% to 90% of them seen once, and the ten largest clones take 0.72%. The sample taken for sequencing was naive CD8+ T cells sorted from blood. The receptors come from a young man with hepatitis C virus infection.

This sequence joins TRBV14 and TRBJ2-1; D remains ambiguous. The CDR3 length is 15 residues. V gave up 2 bases and J gave up 2 bases, with 10 bases separating them. Germline CDR1 and CDR2: SGHDN and FVKESK. CDR3 coding DNA: TGTGCCAGCAGCCAATGGGCGCCTCCCTACAATGAGCAGTTCTTC. Translation gives CASSQWAPPYNEQFF.

The chain employs TRBV6-6 and TRBJ1-1; TRBD1 might be the D (6 bases). CDR1 is MNHNY, CDR2 SVGAGI, per germline (reference sequence). Trimming took 10 bases from V and 11 from J, leaving 17 bases between them. CDR3 length equals 11 residues. The CDR3 region is CATRDTPDAFF. CDR3 coding DNA: TGTGCCACACGGGACACTCCGGATGCTTTCTTT.

The V call is TRBV5-1, the J call TRBJ2-7, with 14 bases fitting TRBD2. The CDR3 spans 17 residues. The ends lost 4 bases at V and 5 bases at J; junction bases unmatched: 11. CDR1 and CDR2 (germline): SGHRS, YFSETQ. CDR3 sequence reads: CASSVRLAGGPGNEQYF. The CDR3 nucleotides read TGCGCCAGCAGCGTGAGACTAGCGGGAGGGCCGGGCAACGAGCAGTACTTC.

The V call is TRBV14, the J call TRBJ2-7, with TRBD2 as a possible D gene (5 bases). The CDR3 spans 14 residues. Germline-derived CDR1 and CDR2 are SGHDN and FVKESK. V dropped 1 base and J dropped 2 bases, with 9 bases sitting between them. In DNA form, the CDR3 reads TGTGCCAGCAGCCAAGGCAGCGGAGCCTACGAGCAGTACTTC. Its translation is CASSQGSGAYEQYF.

The V call is TRBV19, the J call TRBJ2-2; TRBD1 agrees at 8 bases. This CDR3 has 14 residues. The ends lost 8 bases at V and 5 bases at J; junction bases unmatched: 7. From germline, CDR1 is LNHDA and CDR2 SQIVND (reference sequence). CDR3 sequence: CASQTGVETGELFF. The CDR3 bases are TGTGCCAGTCAGACAGGGGTGGAGACCGGGGAGCTGTTTTTT.

The rearrangement links TRBV6-1 to TRBJ1-5, with D uncertain. Germline assignment: CDR1 MNHNS and CDR2 SASEGT. The germline V and J ends were trimmed by 6 bases and 6 bases, with 15 bases remaining between them. The CDR3 totals 14 residues. The DNA for the CDR3 is TGTGCCAGCAGCGACGGGGTGAGGCTTCAGCCCCAGCATTTT. It yields the protein CASSDGVRLQPQHF.

This chain connects TRBV7-9 to TRBJ2-6; D is uncertain. This CDR3 has 15 amino acids. Germline V gene data show CDR1 as SEHNR and CDR2 as FQNEAQ (reference sequence). Trimming took 3 bases from V and 0 from J, leaving 6 bases between them. The CDR3 nucleotides read TGTGCCAGCAGCTTCCACATCTCTGGGGCCAACGTCCTGACTTTC. It encodes CASSFHISGANVLTF.

The gene calls are TRBV19 and TRBJ2-2; tentatively, D is TRBD2 (5 bases). This CDR3 comprises 16 residues. Germline V gene lookup returns CDR1 LNHDA and CDR2 SQIVND (reference sequence). V was clipped by 1 base and J by 1 base, with 10 bases between them. In DNA form, the CDR3 reads TGTGCCAGTAGTATAGGCAGCGGCATGAACACCGGGGAGCTGTTTTTT. This translates into CASSIGSGMNTGELFF.